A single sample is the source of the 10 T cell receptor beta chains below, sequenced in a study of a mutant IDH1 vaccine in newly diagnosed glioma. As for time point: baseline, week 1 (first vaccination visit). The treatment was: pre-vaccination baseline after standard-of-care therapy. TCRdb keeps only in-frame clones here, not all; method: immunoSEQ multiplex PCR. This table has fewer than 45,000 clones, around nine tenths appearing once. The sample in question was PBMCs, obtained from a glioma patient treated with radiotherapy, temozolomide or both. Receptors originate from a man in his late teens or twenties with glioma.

The CDR3 spells CASSYRALLNEQFF. CDR3 in DNA: TGTGCCAGCAGTTACCGGGCACTACTTAATGAGCAGTTCTTC. The chain recombines TRBV6-6 with TRBJ2-1; D ambiguous. The germline V and J ends were trimmed by 2 bases and 7 bases, with 12 bases remaining between them. Germline assignment: CDR1 MNHNY and CDR2 SVGAGI (reference sequence). The CDR3 runs 14 residues.

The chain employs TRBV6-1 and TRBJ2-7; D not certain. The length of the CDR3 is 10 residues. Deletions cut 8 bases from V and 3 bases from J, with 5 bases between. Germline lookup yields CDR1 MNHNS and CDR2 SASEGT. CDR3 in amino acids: CASVDYEQYF. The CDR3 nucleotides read TGTGCCAGCGTGGACTACGAGCAGTACTTC.

CDR3 sequence (DNA): TGTGCCATCAGTGAGGGGAGGAGGGTGGCTTTCTTT. This codes for CAISEGRRVAFF. The chain uses TRBV10-3 and TRBJ1-1; D uncertain. The CDR3 loop spans 12 amino acids. Trimming left V 2 bases short and J 11 bases short, with 12 bases between. The germline gives CDR1 ENHRY, CDR2 SYGVKD.

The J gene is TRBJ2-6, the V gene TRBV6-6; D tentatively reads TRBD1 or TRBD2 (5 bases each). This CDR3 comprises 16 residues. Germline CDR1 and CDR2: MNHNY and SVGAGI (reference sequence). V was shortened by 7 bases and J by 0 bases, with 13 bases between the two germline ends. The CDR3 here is CASTRDRSSGANVLTF. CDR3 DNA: TGTGCCAGCACCAGGGACCGAAGCTCTGGGGCCAACGTCCTGACTTTC.

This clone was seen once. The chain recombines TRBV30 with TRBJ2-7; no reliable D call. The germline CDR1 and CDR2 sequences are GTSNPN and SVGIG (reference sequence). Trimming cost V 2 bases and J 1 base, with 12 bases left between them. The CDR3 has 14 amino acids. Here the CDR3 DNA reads TGTGCCTGGAGTTCAGCCTCTAGATCCTACGAGCAGTACTTC. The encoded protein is CAWSSASRSYEQYF.

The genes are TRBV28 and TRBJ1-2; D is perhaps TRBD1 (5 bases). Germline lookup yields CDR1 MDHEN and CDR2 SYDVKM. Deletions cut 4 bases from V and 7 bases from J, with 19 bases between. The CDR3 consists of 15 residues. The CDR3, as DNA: TGTGCCAGCAGTTCCCCCCCCCGCAGGGCCGGTGGCTACACCTTC. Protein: CASSSPPRRAGGYTF.

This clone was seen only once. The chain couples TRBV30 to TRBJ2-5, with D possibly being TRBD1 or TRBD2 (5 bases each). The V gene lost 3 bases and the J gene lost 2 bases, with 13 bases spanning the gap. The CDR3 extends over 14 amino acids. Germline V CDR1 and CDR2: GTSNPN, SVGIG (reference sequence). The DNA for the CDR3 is TGTGCCTGGAGCCCCGAGGGGCAACAAGAGACCCAGTACTTC. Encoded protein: CAWSPEGQQETQYF.

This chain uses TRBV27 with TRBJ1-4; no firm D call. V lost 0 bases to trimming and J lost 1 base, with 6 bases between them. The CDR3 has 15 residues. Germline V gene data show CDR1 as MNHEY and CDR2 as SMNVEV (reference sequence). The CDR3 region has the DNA TGTGCCAGCAGTTTATCGGGCGGAACTAATGAAAAACTGTTTTTT. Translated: CASSLSGGTNEKLFF.

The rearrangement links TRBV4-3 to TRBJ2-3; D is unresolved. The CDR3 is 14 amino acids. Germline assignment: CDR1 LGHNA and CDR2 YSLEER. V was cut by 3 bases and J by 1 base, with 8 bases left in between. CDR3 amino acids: CASSQATGTDTQYF. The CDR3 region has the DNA TGCGCCAGCAGCCAGGCCACGGGCACAGATACGCAGTATTTT.

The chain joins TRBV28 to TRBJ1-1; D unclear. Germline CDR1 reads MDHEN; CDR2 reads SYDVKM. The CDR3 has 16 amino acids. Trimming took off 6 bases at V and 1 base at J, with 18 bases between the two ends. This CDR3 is CASSPSSADQNTEAFF. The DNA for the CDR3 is TGTGCCAGCAGCCCCTCTTCTGCAGACCAGAACACTGAAGCTTTCTTT.